The 19 T cell receptor beta chains below all came from one sample that was sequenced in a study of shared T cell receptors in the human thymus (dated by TCRdb to the early 2020s). The library came from the immunoSEQ multiplex PCR assay. The clones in this table, taken by TCRdb from immuneACCESS, are in-frame only. Not every clone is retained; where verified, under half of the shortfall comes from an unresolved V gene, and the cause of the rest is unknown. The sample has 720,000 or so clones on record, roughly 88% of them singletons. The ten biggest clones cover 0.0095% to 0.011% of the sample. These same records also appear under a second study, on human thymus T cells.

Sequencing was performed on thymocytes. All receptors come from a girl under two years old with a congenital heart defect. Donor details come from another sample of the same person, matched by shared clones.

The V and J genes are TRBV9 and TRBJ2-4, with a tentative D call TRBD2 (6 bases). The V and J ends lost 3 bases and 0 bases respectively, with 7 bases between them. Germline V lookup: CDR1 SGDLS, CDR2 YYNGEE. The CDR3 is 14 residues long. In DNA, the CDR3 is TGTGCCAGCAGCGCCGGGGGAGCCAAAAACATTCAGTACTTC. This encodes CASSAGGAKNIQYF.

The genes are TRBV5-8 and TRBJ1-2; maybe TRBD1 (5 bases). CDR3 size: 17 residues. Trimming stripped 5 bases from V and 4 bases from J, with 24 bases between. Germline loops: CDR1 SGHTS, CDR2 YDEGEE. This chain's CDR3 is CASRGVGAGEEGYGYTF. Here the CDR3 DNA reads TGTGCCAGCAGGGGGGTCGGTGCGGGAGAAGAGGGCTATGGCTACACCTTC.

This clone has just one count. The chain joins TRBV5-1 to TRBJ1-1, with D possibly matching TRBD1 (6 bases). The CDR3 is 16 residues long. Germline CDR1 and CDR2: SGHRS and YFSETQ. Trimming shortened V by 3 bases and J by 3 bases, and 18 bases separated the two germline ends. The CDR3 protein is CASSSRDIKGYTEAFF. The CDR3, as DNA: TGCGCCAGCAGCTCCCGGGACATCAAGGGATACACTGAAGCTTTCTTT.

The V call is TRBV5-4, the J call TRBJ2-7, with 7 bases that match TRBD2. Germline lookup yields CDR1 SGHNT and CDR2 YYREEE (reference sequence). J was trimmed by 6 bases and V by 4 bases; bases with no gene match: 16. The CDR3 spans 16 residues. In DNA form, the CDR3 reads TGTGCCAGCAGCCCGATGGGGGGGGGTCCGGTGGTCGAGCAGTACTTC. Its translation is CASSPMGGGPVVEQYF.

The rearrangement uses TRBV15 and TRBJ1-1, with D maybe TRBD1 (6 bases). The V gene lost 4 bases and the J gene lost 3 bases, with 15 bases spanning the gap. Per the germline V gene, CDR1 is LNHNV and CDR2 is YYDKDF (reference sequence). This CDR3 comprises 15 residues. CDR3 in amino acids: CATSITNRVDTEAFF. The CDR3 DNA is TGTGCCACCAGCATTACCAACAGGGTTGACACTGAAGCTTTCTTT.

The chain couples TRBV12-5 to TRBJ1-1, with D unclear. This CDR3 is 13 amino acids long. Germline V gives CDR1 LGHNT, CDR2 FRNRAP. V was shortened by 4 bases and J by 0 bases, with 6 bases between the two germline ends. The CDR3 region is CASGSTVNTEAFF. The CDR3 region has the DNA TGTGCTAGTGGTTCTACGGTGAACACTGAAGCTTTCTTT.

This clone occurred a few times. The chain employs TRBV5-1 and TRBJ1-1, with D possibly TRBD1 on 5 matching bases. V was shortened by 4 bases and J by 0 bases, with 13 bases between the two germline ends. The CDR3 runs to 15 residues. Germline CDR1 SGHRS, CDR2 YFSETQ. CDR3 in amino acids: CASSATERMNTEAFF. Here the CDR3 DNA reads TGCGCCAGCAGCGCGACAGAGAGGATGAACACTGAAGCTTTCTTT. The whole variable domain, filled in from reference TRBV5-1 and TRBJ1-1, reads KAGVTQTPRYLIKTRGQQVTLSCSPISGHRSVSWYQQTPGQGLQFLFEYFSETQRNKGNFPGRFSGRQFSNSRSEMNVSTLELGDSALYLCASSATERMNTEAFFGQGTRLTVV.

The V call is TRBV4-1, the J call TRBJ1-1; no reliable D call. The V end was cut by 4 bases, the J end by 1 base, with 13 bases between. Germline V gives CDR1 MGHRA, CDR2 YSYEKL. The CDR3 spans 15 residues. The CDR3 DNA reads as TGCGCCAGCAGCCCTCCGGTGCCCCAGAACACTGAAGCTTTCTTT. Translated, it gives CASSPPVPQNTEAFF.

This clone turned up a few times. The chain has TRBV4-2 and TRBJ1-1, with 8 bases identical to TRBD1. Trimming removed 1 base from V and 6 bases from J; junction bases left unmatched: 10. Germline CDR1 is LGHNA and CDR2 is YNFKEQ. CDR3 length: 16 amino acids. This CDR3 is CASSQAAPPGGPEAFF. CDR3 in DNA: TGTGCCAGCAGCCAAGCCGCACCTCCAGGGGGCCCTGAAGCTTTCTTT.

With respect to this clone: This sample also contains other DNA sequences that code for the same CDR3. This chain joins TRBV27 and TRBJ1-3, with TRBD1 matching over 8 bases. Germline V gives CDR1 MNHEY, CDR2 SMNVEV (reference sequence). The CDR3 has 18 residues. V was pared by 5 bases and J by 6 bases, with 18 bases of the junction left unmatched. The CDR3 protein is CASSGLRDSEQGVNTIYF. The CDR3 nucleotides read TGTGCCAGCAGTGGACTCCGGGACAGTGAACAGGGGGTAAACACCATATATTTT.

The rearrangement joins TRBV27 to TRBJ1-5, with D unresolved. V was clipped by 10 bases and J by 9 bases, with 16 bases between them. The CDR3 covers 12 residues. The V gene's germline CDR1 is MNHEY and CDR2 SMNVEV (reference sequence). The CDR3 DNA sequence: TGTGCCACGTCTAACCCCTCCGGGCCCCAGCATTTT. It codes for CATSNPSGPQHF.

This chain connects TRBV4-3 to TRBJ1-5; 9 positions match TRBD1. CDR1 LGHNA and CDR2 YSLEER come from the germline V gene. With 4 bases clipped from V and 11 bases from J, the junction kept 15 bases outside the gene matches. The CDR3 length is 16 residues. The CDR3 nucleotides read TGCGCCAGCAGCCCACGAGTAGGGACAGGGTTTTTGACCCAGCATTTT. Translation gives CASSPRVGTGFLTQHF.

There are a few counts of this clone. The V call is TRBV7-9, the J call TRBJ2-5; 10 nucleotides align to TRBD1. Germline CDR1 is SEHNR and CDR2 is FQNEAQ (reference sequence). The CDR3 length is 16 residues. V dropped 5 bases and J dropped 5; count of bases not matched to a gene: 11. The DNA of the CDR3 is TGTGCCAGCAGCGACCGGGGACAGGGGCGCGGGGAGACCCAGTACTTC. It specifies CASSDRGQGRGETQYF.

The V and J genes are TRBV5-1 and TRBJ1-1, with TRBD1 identical over 8 bases. Germline V gene data show CDR1 as SGHRS and CDR2 as YFSETQ. The CDR3 spans 15 residues. V was pared by 7 bases and J by 1 base, with 9 bases of the junction left unmatched. As DNA, the CDR3 is TGCGCCAGCCGCCTACAGGGGGTCCCGAACACTGAAGCTTTCTTT. Protein product: CASRLQGVPNTEAFF.

The chain joins TRBV6-5 to TRBJ1-2, with D perhaps TRBD1 (5 bases). Germline V gene lookup returns CDR1 MNHEY and CDR2 SVGAGI. The CDR3 runs to 14 residues. V gave up 2 bases and J gave up 4 bases, with 11 bases separating them. CDR3 in DNA: TGTGCCAGCAGTTACACGGCGGGGCCCTATGGCTACACCTTC. Translating it yields CASSYTAGPYGYTF.

The genes are TRBV29-1 and TRBJ2-5, with 11 bases matching TRBD2. Unmatched junction bases numbered 6, after V lost 7 bases and J lost 2 bases. The CDR3 totals 14 residues. Germline V gene lookup returns CDR1 SQVTM and CDR2 ANQGSEA. The CDR3 DNA reads TGCAGCGGACTAGCGGGGAGTTCACAAGAGACCCAGTACTTC. Protein sequence: CSGLAGSSQETQYF.

The chain carries TRBV18 and TRBJ1-6, with D perhaps TRBD1 (5 bases). Trimming shortened V by 4 bases and J by 9 bases, and 19 bases separated the two germline ends. This CDR3 contains 16 residues. Germline loops: CDR1 KGHSH, CDR2 LQKENI. The CDR3 coding sequence is TGTGCCAGCTCACTAACCCGGGGGAGTCGGGGTTCACCCCTCCACTTT. This gives the protein CASSLTRGSRGSPLHF.

The V gene is TRBV4-1, the J gene TRBJ2-5; weak D call: TRBD1 (5 bases). Germline lookup yields CDR1 MGHRA and CDR2 YSYEKL. The CDR3 is 14 amino acids. With 4 bases removed from V and 5 bases from J, the gap between germline ends came to 14 bases. The CDR3 nucleotides are TGCGCCAGCAGCCCCCAGGGAAAAGATGAGACCCAGTACTTC. Its protein product is CASSPQGKDETQYF.

V and J are TRBV2 and TRBJ1-3; the D gene is possibly TRBD1 (5 bases). Trimming left V 8 bases short and J 2 bases short, with 19 bases between. The CDR3 extends over 16 amino acids. Germline V CDR1 and CDR2: SNHLY, FYNNEI. In DNA, the CDR3 is TGTGCCAGCGACAGTGAGCATGGCAGCGCTGGAAACACCATATATTTT. Encoded protein: CASDSEHGSAGNTIYF.